The 17 T cell receptor beta chains given below trace back to one sample, sequenced in a study of blood T cells in healthy people across ages. A sample-barcoded 5' primer and a J-beta primer mix were used in a second PCR of roughly 7 to 11 cycles. One entry per CDR3 protein, called by TCRdb with MiXCR from the 5' RACE reads. Of 550,000 to 600,000 distinct CDR3 sequences detected, approximately 25% appear once; the ten largest clones hold roughly 20%. Sequences were obtained from blood. These receptors came from an older woman in good health.

The chain carries TRBV29-1 and TRBJ2-1; 9 bases match TRBD1. CDR1 is SQVTM, CDR2 ANQGSEA, per germline. Losses at the gene ends were 5 bases for V and 9 bases for J; bases not matched to a gene: 8. The length of the CDR3 is 13 residues. CDR3 residues: CSVLTGQGSEQFF. The DNA of the CDR3 is TGCAGCGTTTTAACGGGACAGGGTAGTGAGCAGTTCTTC.

This clonotype appeared a few times. This chain connects TRBV14 to TRBJ1-4; 8 nucleotides agree with TRBD1. CDR3 length equals 16 residues. Per germline, CDR1 SGHDN and CDR2 FVKESK. V gave up 4 bases and J gave up 5 bases; unmatched junction bases: 9. CDR3 amino acids: CASSPYGTGRNEKLFF. CDR3 sequence (DNA): TGTGCCAGCAGCCCGTACGGGACAGGCCGAAATGAAAAACTGTTTTTT.

V gene TRBV5-1 combines with J gene TRBJ2-4; tentatively, D is TRBD1 (5 bases). Germline CDR1 is SGHRS and CDR2 is YFSETQ. CDR3 length: 14 residues. Trimming cost V 4 bases and J 9 bases, with 17 bases left between them. CDR3 region: CASSPEGVQGIQYF. In DNA, the CDR3 is TGCGCCAGCAGCCCGGAAGGGGTTCAGGGCATTCAGTACTTC.

The rearrangement uses TRBV9 and TRBJ2-4; 11 bases map to TRBD2. Germline V lookup: CDR1 SGDLS, CDR2 YYNGEE. Germline trimming cut 3 bases from V and 5 bases from J; bases unmatched to any gene: 4. The CDR3 is made up of 15 amino acids. The CDR3 is CASSGSGGAQNIQYF. CDR3 nucleotide sequence: TGTGCCAGCAGCGGTAGCGGGGGGGCCCAAAACATTCAGTACTTC.

The chain is built from TRBV10-3 and TRBJ1-1; D call uncertain. V shed 3 bases and J shed 4 bases, with 18 bases lying between them. CDR3 length equals 16 residues. Germline V lookup: CDR1 ENHRY, CDR2 SYGVKD. CDR3 protein: CAISDRSDTSGTEAFF. The CDR3 nucleotides are TGTGCCATCAGTGATAGATCCGACACCAGTGGCACTGAAGCTTTCTTT.

This clonotype was seen more than once but under ten times. The chain has TRBV25-1 and TRBJ2-5; TRBD1 might be the D (5 bases). Gene TRBJ2-1 matches the end of the DNA better, so the J call may be wrong. Looked up from germline, CDR1 is MGHDK and CDR2 is SYGVNS. CDR3 length: 15 amino acids. CDR3 protein: CASSDLGAGRNEQFF. Here the CDR3 DNA reads TGTGCCAGCAGTGATCTTGGGGCCGGCAGAAATGAGCAGTTCTTC.

This clonotype has a handful of counts. The chain recombines TRBV7-3 with TRBJ2-5; possibly TRBD2 for D (5 bases). The DNA matches TRBJ2-1 better at its end, which makes the J call doubtful. From germline, CDR1 is SGHTA and CDR2 FQGTGA. The CDR3 is made up of 14 amino acids. CDR3 bases: TGTGCCAGACATTCAGGAGGAGATGGCAATGAGCAGTTCTTC. This sequence encodes CARHSGGDGNEQFF.

V is TRBV7-2 and J is TRBJ2-5; TRBD2 aligns across 14 bases. The CDR3 is made up of 18 amino acids. CDR1 and CDR2 from the germline V gene are SGHTA and FQGNSA. V lost 3 bases to trimming and J lost 5 bases; unmatched junction nucleotides: 11. The CDR3 nucleotides are TGTGCCAGCAGCTTCCTTAGACTAGCGGGGGGGCAAGGGGAGACCCAGTACTTC. Translation gives CASSFLRLAGGQGETQYF.

This clonotype showed up just a few times. The chain recombines TRBV2 with TRBJ2-2, with TRBD2 as a possible D gene (6 bases). V shed 4 bases and J shed 5 bases, with 14 bases lying between them. This CDR3 comprises 15 residues. From germline, CDR1 is SNHLY and CDR2 FYNNEI. The CDR3 is CASSATSTRTGELFF. The CDR3 DNA reads as TGTGCCAGCAGTGCAACTAGCACTCGAACCGGGGAGCTGTTTTTT.

This clonotype was found once. The chain combines TRBV10-2 with TRBJ2-1; 7 positions agree with TRBD1. The J call is doubtful: the DNA matches TRBJ2-7 better. The CDR3 consists of 12 residues. Germline V gene lookup returns CDR1 WSHSY and CDR2 SAAADI. The CDR3 spells CASGDRTGSQYF. DNA for the CDR3: TGCGCCAGCGGGGATCGGACAGGCTCGCAGTACTTC.

This rearrangement joins TRBV20-1 to TRBJ2-6, with 7 positions matching TRBD1. Germline CDR1 and CDR2: DFQATT and SNEGSKA (reference sequence). The CDR3 consists of 15 residues. J was trimmed by 0 bases and V by 6 bases; bases with no gene match: 5. The chain's CDR3 is CSASTGASGANVLTF. The CDR3 region has the DNA TGCAGTGCCTCAACAGGGGCCTCTGGGGCCAACGTCCTGACTTTC.

The V gene is TRBV11-2, the J gene TRBJ2-5, with D hard to call. The V and J ends lost 4 bases and 1 base respectively, with 13 bases between them. Germline V CDR1 and CDR2: SGHAT, FQNNGV. This CDR3 comprises 15 residues. CDR3 loop: CASSSLGGAQETQYF. The CDR3 DNA reads as TGTGCCAGCAGCTCCCTGGGCGGCGCCCAAGAGACCCAGTACTTC.

CDR3 DNA: TGTGCCAGCCGGAGGCAGGGGGCGCTGGCAAGCTATGGCTACACCTTC. It translates to CASRRQGALASYGYTF. The chain is built from TRBV7-2 and TRBJ1-2, with 8 nucleotides matching TRBD1. Germline assignment: CDR1 SGHTA and CDR2 FQGNSA. With V trimmed by 8 bases and J by 4 bases, 15 bases remained unmatched. The CDR3 totals 16 residues.

The chain links TRBV5-1 to TRBJ2-5, with D perhaps given as TRBD1 or TRBD2 (5 bases each). Trimming left V 7 bases short and J 0 bases short, with 13 bases between. The germline V gene encodes CDR1 SGHRS and CDR2 YFSETQ. The CDR3 consists of 14 residues. The CDR3 sequence: CASGDERYQETQYF. The CDR3 DNA reads as TGCGCCAGCGGGGACGAAAGATACCAAGAGACCCAGTACTTC.

The chain recombines TRBV10-3 with TRBJ2-3; 7 bases fit TRBD2. Trimming removed 8 bases from V and 4 bases from J; junction bases left unmatched: 6. The CDR3 extends over 13 amino acids. Germline V gene lookup returns CDR1 ENHRY and CDR2 SYGVKD. This chain's CDR3 is CAIGATSPDTQYF. CDR3 DNA sequence: TGTGCCATCGGTGCGACTAGCCCAGATACGCAGTATTTT.

The sample holds a few counts of this clonotype. The V and J genes are TRBV18 and TRBJ2-5; D is uncertain. The CDR3 length is 14 residues. The V end was cut by 5 bases, the J end by 4 bases, with 14 bases between. CDR1 is KGHSH, CDR2 LQKENI, per germline. CDR3 residues: CASSSVIGGETQYF. The CDR3 coding sequence is TGTGCCAGCTCATCGGTGATAGGCGGAGAGACCCAGTACTTC.

This clonotype has just a few counts. The chain combines TRBV20-1 with TRBJ1-2, with TRBD1 matching 7 bases. CDR1 is DFQATT and CDR2 is SNEGSKA in the germline V gene (reference sequence). The CDR3 runs to 15 residues. V lost 6 bases and J lost 8; bases outside the gene matches: 18. CDR3 DNA sequence: TGCAGTGCCCCGCCTAAAATTATAACAGGGGACGGCTACACCTTC. As protein: CSAPPKIITGDGYTF.